Ten or more counts support the clone carrying this T cell receptor (beta chain). Its antigen is not identified. The data were taken from a study of neurological immune-mediated disorders. Study outcomes and limitations: According to phylogenetic grouping, one related-CDR3 cluster, a possible signature, contained the repertoires of 18 of 34 multiple sclerosis patients.

In germline, CDR1 is MNHEY, CDR2 SVGAGI. V lost 4 bases to trimming and J lost 8 bases, with 14 bases between them. This CDR3 is built from 13 residues. The authors produced cDNA by 5'RACE using 10-nucleotide random UMIs. Each CDR3 protein gets one entry after TCRdb re-called the 5' RACE reads with MiXCR. The sample yields 90,000 to 150,000 distinct CDR3 sequences, roughly 3.2% seen once. Unsorted libraries came from 2 million PBMCs stored at -80 °C. This receptor was identified in a woman between 25 and 40 years old with multiple sclerosis. The chain couples TRBV6-5 to TRBJ1-2, with unresolved D. Specimen: PBMCs. The CDR3 DNA follows: TGTGCCAGCAGTTCCCTACTGTCTCTAGGCTACACCTTC. Protein sequence: CASSSLLSLGYTF.